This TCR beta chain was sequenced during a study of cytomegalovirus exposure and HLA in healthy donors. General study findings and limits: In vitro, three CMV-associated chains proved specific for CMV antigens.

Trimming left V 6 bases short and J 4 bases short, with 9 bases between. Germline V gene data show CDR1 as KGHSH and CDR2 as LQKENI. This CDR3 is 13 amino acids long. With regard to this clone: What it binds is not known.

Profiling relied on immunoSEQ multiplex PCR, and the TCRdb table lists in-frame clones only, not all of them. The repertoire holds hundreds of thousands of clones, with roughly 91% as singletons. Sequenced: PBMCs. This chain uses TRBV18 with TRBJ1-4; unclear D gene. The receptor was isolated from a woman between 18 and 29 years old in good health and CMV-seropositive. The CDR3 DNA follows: TGTGCCAGCTCCCTACAGTATAATGAAAAACTGTTTTTT. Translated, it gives CASSLQYNEKLFF.